A single T cell receptor (beta chain) is shown here with its context. This record belongs to a study of technical replicates of blood from several donors. Here immunoSEQ multiplex PCR was the method, and the copy in TCRdb shows in-frame clones only, minus some. The sample holds roughly 15,000 clones, nearly 80% seen once. This TCR was sampled from a human donor in good health. Specimen: PBMCs.

The CDR3 DNA reads as TGTGCCAGCAGCCCCAGTGGAGGGGCTAGGCGTATGTCTTACAATGAGCAGTTCTTC. It specifies CASSPSGGARRMSYNEQFF. The chain couples TRBV4-2 to TRBJ2-1, with D perhaps matching TRBD2 (6 bases). The CDR3 totals 19 residues. CDR1 and CDR2 from the germline V gene are LGHNA and YNFKEQ. Trimming cost V 4 bases and J 4 bases, with 26 bases left between them.